Shown below are 3 T cell receptor beta chains from a single sample sequenced in a study of blood T cell repertoires in COVID-19. This table comes from immunoSEQ multiplex PCR, and its TCRdb copy is limited to in-frame clones, with some not included. The sample consists of 500,000 to 600,000 clones, roughly 91% of them appearing once. Sequenced material: peripheral blood. The receptors come from a woman between 45 and 65 years old with COVID-19, enrolled during active disease.

The chain has TRBV5-1 and TRBJ1-1; the D is unclear. CDR1 and CDR2 (germline): SGHRS, YFSETQ. Trimming pared 4 bases from V and 1 base from J, leaving 11 bases between. This CDR3 has 14 amino acids. The CDR3 DNA sequence: TGCGCCAGCAGCGTTGGTCGGGGGAACACTGAAGCTTTCTTT. Protein sequence: CASSVGRGNTEAFF.

The CDR3 bases are TGTGCCAGCAGCCAAGCGGGTGAGGAAACAGGCTACACCTTC. Translated, it gives CASSQAGEETGYTF. V is TRBV3-1 (or the pseudogene TRBV3-2) and J is TRBJ1-2; unclear D gene. This CDR3 spans 14 amino acids. Germline CDR1 is LGHDT and CDR2 is YNNKEL (reference sequence). V was trimmed by 1 base and J by 8 bases, leaving 14 bases between them.

The gene calls are TRBV6-5 and TRBJ1-1; D gene uncertain. The length of the CDR3 is 15 residues. V was trimmed by 6 bases and J by 2 bases, leaving 16 bases between them. Germline V gene data show CDR1 as MNHEY and CDR2 as SVGAGI. The CDR3 DNA follows: TGTGCCAGCAGCCGCATTGACACTCTTAACACTGAAGCTTTCTTT. Encoded protein: CASSRIDTLNTEAFF.